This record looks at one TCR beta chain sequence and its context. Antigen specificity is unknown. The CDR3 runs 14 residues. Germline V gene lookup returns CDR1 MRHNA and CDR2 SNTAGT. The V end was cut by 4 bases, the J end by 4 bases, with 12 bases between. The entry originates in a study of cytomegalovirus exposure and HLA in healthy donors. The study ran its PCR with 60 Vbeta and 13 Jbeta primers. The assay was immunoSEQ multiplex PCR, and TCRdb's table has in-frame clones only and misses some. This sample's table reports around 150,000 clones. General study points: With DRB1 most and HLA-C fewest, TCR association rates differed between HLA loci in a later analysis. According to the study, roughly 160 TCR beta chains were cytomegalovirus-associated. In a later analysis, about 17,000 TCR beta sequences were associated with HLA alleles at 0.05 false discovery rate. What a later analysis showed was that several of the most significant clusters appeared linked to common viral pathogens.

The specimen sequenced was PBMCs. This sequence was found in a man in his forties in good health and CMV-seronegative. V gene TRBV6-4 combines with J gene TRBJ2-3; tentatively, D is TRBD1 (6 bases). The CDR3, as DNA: TGTGCCAGCAGTGTTACAGGGAGCGCAGATACGCAGTATTTT. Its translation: CASSVTGSADTQYF.